The rows below give T cell receptor beta chains drawn from one sample of a study of graft-versus-host responses after intestinal transplantation. The table came from immunoSEQ multiplex PCR; TCRdb's copy has only in-frame clones and leaves some out. The table records some 120,000 clones, approximately 92% of them present only once. The antigens of these receptors remain unknown. This material consisted of unstimulated CD4+ T cells sorted from spleen or lymph node cells, taken before intestinal transplant. These TCRs come from a human donor who received an intestinal transplant. Both conserved end residues are part of each CDR3.

TRBJ1-3,14,TRBV19,CASRPSETGNTIYF
TRBJ1-5,13,TRBV5-4,CASSLEPPGPQHF
TRBJ1-2,15,TRBV7-9,CASSLGEPSNYGYTF
TRBJ1-4,14,TRBV11-2,CASSLDRVSEELFF
TRBJ1-2,12,TRBV10-2,CASFALNYGYTF
TRBJ1-1,15,TRBV11-3,CASSSIRAVNTEAFF
TRBJ1-5,13,TRBV29-1,CSVVGGKDQPQHF
TRBJ2-7,11,TRBV7-9,CASSSHTEQYF
TRBJ2-1,14,TRBV7-2,CASSLGVSYNEQFF
TRBJ2-1,16,TRBV5-4,CASSLVGTNSYNEQFF
TRBJ2-1,13,TRBV14,CASSQVGGAKQFF
TRBJ1-6,15,TRBV27,CASSLSPLARSPLHF
TRBJ1-2,13,TRBV6-5,CASGQGSNYGYTF
TRBJ1-2,12,TRBV6-6,CASSYDSYGYTF
TRBJ1-2,16,TRBV7-9,CASSQVRYREDYGYTF
TRBJ2-3,15,TRBV18,CASSRNPWGTDTQYF
TRBJ1-1,14,TRBV5-6,CASSLGMDPTGLSF
TRBJ1-4,16,TRBV5-6,CASSLAMDREHEKLFF